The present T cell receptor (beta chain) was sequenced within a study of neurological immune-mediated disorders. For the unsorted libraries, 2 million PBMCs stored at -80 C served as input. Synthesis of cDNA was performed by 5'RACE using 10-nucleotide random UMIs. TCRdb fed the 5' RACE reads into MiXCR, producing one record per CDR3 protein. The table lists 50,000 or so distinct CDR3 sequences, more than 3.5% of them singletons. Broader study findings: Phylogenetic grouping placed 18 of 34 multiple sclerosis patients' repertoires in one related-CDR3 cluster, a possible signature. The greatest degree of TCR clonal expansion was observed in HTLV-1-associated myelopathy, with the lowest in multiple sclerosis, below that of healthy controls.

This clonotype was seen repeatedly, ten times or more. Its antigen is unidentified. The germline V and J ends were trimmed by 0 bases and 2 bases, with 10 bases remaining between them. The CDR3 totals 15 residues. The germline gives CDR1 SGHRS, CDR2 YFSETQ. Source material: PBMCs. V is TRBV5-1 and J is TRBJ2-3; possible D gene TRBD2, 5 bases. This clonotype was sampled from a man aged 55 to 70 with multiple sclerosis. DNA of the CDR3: TGCGCCAGCAGCTTGGGTCGGGGTCCCACAGATACGCAGTATTTT. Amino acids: CASSLGRGPTDTQYF.